These 15 T cell receptor beta chains originate from one sample sequenced in a study of pediatric ulcerative colitis. Sequenced by immunoSEQ multiplex PCR; TCRdb stores in-frame clones only, minus some. The repertoire holds around 4,700 clones, around 90% seen once, with roughly 1% in the top ten. Material: blood. All receptors derive from a boy aged 10-17 years who was a control in a study of pediatric ulcerative colitis.

This chain connects TRBV18 to TRBJ1-1; TRBD1 might be the D (6 bases). CDR3 size: 14 residues. Per the germline V gene, CDR1 is KGHSH and CDR2 is LQKENI. V dropped 3 bases and J dropped 5 bases, with 13 bases sitting between them. The CDR3 nucleotides read TGTGCCAGCTCACCGGCAGGGGTTAGGACTGAAGCTTTCTTT. Its protein is CASSPAGVRTEAFF.

The chain carries TRBV7-2 and TRBJ2-3; 8 positions match TRBD2. The V segment lost 8 bases and the J segment 0 bases; nucleotides outside the gene matches: 4. Germline CDR1 reads SGHTA; CDR2 reads FQGNSA. This CDR3 has 14 amino acids. CDR3 amino acids: CASSAGVSTDTQYF. CDR3 coding DNA: TGTGCCAGCTCAGCGGGAGTGAGCACAGATACGCAGTATTTT.

There are a few counts of this clone. This chain joins TRBV28 and TRBJ1-1, with D possibly TRBD1 on 5 matching bases. V was trimmed by 2 bases and J by 4 bases, leaving 14 bases between them. This CDR3 has 15 amino acids. CDR1 MDHEN and CDR2 SYDVKM come from the germline V gene. The chain's CDR3 is CASSLPQGGVTEAFF. Here the CDR3 DNA reads TGTGCCAGCAGTTTACCCCAGGGAGGGGTCACTGAAGCTTTCTTT.

The V call is TRBV19, the J call TRBJ1-4; no clear D. CDR1 is LNHDA and CDR2 is SQIVND in the germline V gene (reference sequence). The CDR3 is made up of 13 amino acids. V shed 4 bases and J shed 5 bases, with 8 bases lying between them. The CDR3 region is CASSSSVNEKLFF. The CDR3 bases are TGTGCCAGTAGTAGTAGCGTAAATGAAAAACTGTTTTTT.

In its sample, this clone was seen once. The rearrangement uses TRBV11-3 and TRBJ1-1; D is unresolved. The CDR3 extends over 13 amino acids. Deletions cut 3 bases from V and 1 base from J, with 6 bases between. Looked up from germline, CDR1 is SGHNT and CDR2 is YENEEA. CDR3 protein: CASSLKGNTEAFF. The CDR3 DNA sequence: TGTGCCAGCAGCTTGAAGGGGAACACTGAAGCTTTCTTT.

The V gene is TRBV6-5, the J gene TRBJ2-4, with D unclear. CDR3 size: 13 residues. V was trimmed by 8 bases and J by 0 bases, leaving 8 bases between them. The germline CDR1 and CDR2 sequences are MNHEY and SVGAGI. CDR3 residues: CASGLVAKNIQYF. In DNA form, the CDR3 reads TGTGCCAGCGGATTGGTAGCCAAAAACATTCAGTACTTC.

The gene calls are TRBV7-8 and TRBJ2-2; tentatively, D is TRBD1 (5 bases). Trimming shortened V by 5 bases and J by 0 bases, and 13 bases separated the two germline ends. Germline CDR1 and CDR2: SGHVS and FQNEAQ. The CDR3 covers 16 residues. In nucleotides, the CDR3 is TGTGCCAGCAGCCCTCGGACAACAACGAACACCGGGGAGCTGTTTTTT. Encoded protein: CASSPRTTTNTGELFF.

V gene TRBV30 combines with J gene TRBJ1-2, with 7 bases identical to TRBD1. The CDR3 sequence is 14 residues long. The junction had 7 bases not matched to a gene; V was cut back by 3 bases and J by 3 bases. Per germline, CDR1 GTSNPN and CDR2 SVGIG (reference sequence). CDR3 region: CAWRVEGADYGYTF. For the CDR3, the DNA is TGTGCCTGGAGGGTGGAGGGGGCGGACTATGGCTACACCTTC.

CDR3 nucleotide sequence: TGTGCCAGCAGTTACTCTTTAAAAGGATCCTACGAGCAGTACTTC. Translating it yields CASSYSLKGSYEQYF. V is TRBV6-6 and J is TRBJ2-7, with D uncertain. Germline V gene data show CDR1 as MNHNY and CDR2 as SVGAGI (reference sequence). V lost 0 bases to trimming and J lost 1 base, with 10 bases between them. The CDR3 is 15 residues long.

The V call is TRBV4-1, the J call TRBJ2-1; 13 bases line up with TRBD2. The CDR3 contains 19 residues. CDR1 and CDR2 (germline): MGHRA, YSYEKL. The junction had 12 bases not matched to a gene; V was cut back by 3 bases and J by 4 bases. Written as DNA, the CDR3 is TGCGCCAGCAGCCAGCACCAACTAGCGGGAGGGCCGGAGTACAATGAGCAGTTCTTC. It codes for CASSQHQLAGGPEYNEQFF.

The J gene is TRBJ1-5, the V gene TRBV30; D perhaps matches TRBD1 (5 bases). Per germline, CDR1 GTSNPN and CDR2 SVGIG (reference sequence). V was trimmed by 2 bases and J by 5 bases, leaving 22 bases between them. The CDR3 consists of 17 residues. The CDR3 loop reads CAWSPRGGDRIHQPQHF. Written as DNA, the CDR3 is TGTGCCTGGAGTCCTCGGGGGGGGGATAGGATCCATCAGCCCCAGCATTTT.

The chain is built from TRBV9 and TRBJ2-1; D not certain. Germline CDR1 is SGDLS and CDR2 is YYNGEE. The V end was cut by 4 bases, the J end by 5 bases, with 7 bases between. CDR3 length: 12 residues. The chain's CDR3 is CASSSRNNEQFF. The CDR3 nucleotides read TGTGCCAGCAGCTCCAGGAACAATGAGCAGTTCTTC. Based on the CDR3 plus reference TRBV9 and TRBJ2-1, the full variable domain is DSGVTQTPKHLITATGQRVTLRCSPRSGDLSVYWYQQSLDQGLQFLIQYYNGEERAKGNILERFSAQQFPDLHSELNLSSLELGDSALYFCASSSRNNEQFFGPGTRLTVL.

Notes on this clone: Compared with germline, one end of the junction differs, possibly owing to a read error. This chain joins TRBV7-9 and TRBJ1-2, with 8 nucleotides matching TRBD1. The CDR3 is 15 residues long. CDR1 SEHNR and CDR2 FQNEAQ come from the germline V gene (reference sequence). CDR3 coding DNA: TGTGCCAGCAGCTTGGTCCCGGGACAGGTTACTTTTCCCCCCTTC. Its protein is CASSLVPGQVTFPPF.

The genes are TRBV28 and TRBJ1-2, with D possibly matching TRBD1 (6 bases). Germline V CDR1 and CDR2: MDHEN, SYDVKM. Trimming took off 10 bases at V and 3 bases at J, with 18 bases between the two ends. CDR3 length: 14 amino acids. CDR3 region: CATSTGAAHYGYTF. CDR3 bases: TGTGCCACCTCCACGGGGGCAGCGCACTATGGCTACACCTTC.

The J gene is TRBJ2-3, the V gene TRBV19, with 12 bases aligning to TRBD2. The CDR3 is made up of 18 amino acids. Germline CDR1 is LNHDA and CDR2 is SQIVND (reference sequence). The J segment lost 1 base and the V segment lost 7 bases, leaving 12 bases of the junction unmatched. Here the CDR3 reads CASIPSRLAGVGTDTQYF. The CDR3 DNA follows: TGTGCCAGTATTCCGAGTCGACTAGCGGGAGTTGGCACAGATACGCAGTATTTT.